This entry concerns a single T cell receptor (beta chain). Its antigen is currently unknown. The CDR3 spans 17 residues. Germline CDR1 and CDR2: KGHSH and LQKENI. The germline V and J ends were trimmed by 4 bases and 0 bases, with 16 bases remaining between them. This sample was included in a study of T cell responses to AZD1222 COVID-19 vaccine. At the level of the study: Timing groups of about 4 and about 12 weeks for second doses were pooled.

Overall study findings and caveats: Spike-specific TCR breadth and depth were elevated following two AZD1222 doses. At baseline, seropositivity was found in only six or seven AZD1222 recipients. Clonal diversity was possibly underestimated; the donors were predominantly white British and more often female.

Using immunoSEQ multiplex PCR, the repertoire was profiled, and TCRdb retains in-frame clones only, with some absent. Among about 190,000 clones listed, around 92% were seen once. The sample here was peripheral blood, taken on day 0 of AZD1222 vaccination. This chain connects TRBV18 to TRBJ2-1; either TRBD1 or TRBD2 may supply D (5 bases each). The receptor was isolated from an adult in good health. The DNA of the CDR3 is TGTGCCAGCTCACTGTCGCGTGGGACGTACTCCTACAATGAGCAGTTCTTC. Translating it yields CASSLSRGTYSYNEQFF. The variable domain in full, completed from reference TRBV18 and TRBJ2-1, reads NAGVMQNPRHLVRRRGQEARLRCSPMKGHSHVYWYRQLPEEGLKFMVYLQKENIIDESGMPKERFSAEFPKEGPSILRIQQVVRGDSAAYFCASSLSRGTYSYNEQFFGPGTRLTVL.